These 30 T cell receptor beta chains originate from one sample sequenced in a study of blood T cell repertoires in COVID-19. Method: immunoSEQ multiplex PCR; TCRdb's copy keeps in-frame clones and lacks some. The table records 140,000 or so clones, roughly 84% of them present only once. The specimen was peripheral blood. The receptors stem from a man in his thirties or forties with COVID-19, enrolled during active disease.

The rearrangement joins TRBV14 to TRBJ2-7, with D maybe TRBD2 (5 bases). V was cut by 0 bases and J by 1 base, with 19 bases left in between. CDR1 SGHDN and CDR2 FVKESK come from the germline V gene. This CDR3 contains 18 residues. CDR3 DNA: TGTGCCAGCAGCCAAGATCCCCATACTAATCGGAGGTCCTACGAGCAGTACTTC. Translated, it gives CASSQDPHTNRRSYEQYF.

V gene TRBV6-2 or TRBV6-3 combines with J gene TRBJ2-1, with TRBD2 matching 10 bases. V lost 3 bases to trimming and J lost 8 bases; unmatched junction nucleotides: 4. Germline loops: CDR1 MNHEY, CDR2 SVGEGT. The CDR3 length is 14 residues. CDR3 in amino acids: CASSYLAGADEQFF. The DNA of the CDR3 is TGTGCCAGCAGTTATCTAGCGGGAGCGGATGAGCAGTTCTTC.

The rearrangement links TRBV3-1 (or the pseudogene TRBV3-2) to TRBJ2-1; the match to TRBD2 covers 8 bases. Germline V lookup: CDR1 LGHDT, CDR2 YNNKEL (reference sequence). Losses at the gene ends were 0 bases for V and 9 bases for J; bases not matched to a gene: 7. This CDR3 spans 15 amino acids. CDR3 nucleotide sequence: TGTGCCAGCAGCCAAGATTGGAGCGGGAGAGGTGAGCAGTTCTTC. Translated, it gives CASSQDWSGRGEQFF.

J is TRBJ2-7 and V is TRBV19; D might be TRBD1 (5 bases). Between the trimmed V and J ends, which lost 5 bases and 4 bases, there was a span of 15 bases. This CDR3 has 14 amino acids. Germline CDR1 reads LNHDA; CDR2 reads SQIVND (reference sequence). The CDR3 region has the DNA TGTGCCAGTAGTCCCTCCAGACAGTTATACGAGCAGTACTTC. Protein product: CASSPSRQLYEQYF.

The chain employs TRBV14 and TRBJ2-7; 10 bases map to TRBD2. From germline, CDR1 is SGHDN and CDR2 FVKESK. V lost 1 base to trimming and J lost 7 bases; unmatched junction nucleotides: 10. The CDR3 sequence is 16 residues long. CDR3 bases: TGTGCCAGCAGCCAAGGGGGAGTTAGCGGGAGGCGGGAGCAGTACTTC. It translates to CASSQGGVSGRREQYF. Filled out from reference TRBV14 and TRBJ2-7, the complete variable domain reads EAGVTQFPSHSVIEKGQTVTLRCDPISGHDNLYWYRRVMGKEIKFLLHFVKESKQDESGMPNNRFLAERTGGTYSTLKVQPAELEDSGVYFCASSQGGVSGRREQYFGPGTRLTVT.

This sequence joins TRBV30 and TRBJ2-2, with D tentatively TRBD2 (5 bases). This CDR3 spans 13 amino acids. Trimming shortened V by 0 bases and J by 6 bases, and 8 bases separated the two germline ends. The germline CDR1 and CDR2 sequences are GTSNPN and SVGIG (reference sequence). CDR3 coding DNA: TGTGCCTGGAGTGTGGGCGGGCCCGGGGAGCTGTTTTTT. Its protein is CAWSVGGPGELFF.

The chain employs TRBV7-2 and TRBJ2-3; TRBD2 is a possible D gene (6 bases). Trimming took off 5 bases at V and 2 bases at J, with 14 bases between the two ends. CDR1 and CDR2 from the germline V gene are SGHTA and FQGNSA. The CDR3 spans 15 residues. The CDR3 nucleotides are TGTGCCAGCAGCCATGGACTATCTTCCACAGATACGCAGTATTTT. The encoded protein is CASSHGLSSTDTQYF. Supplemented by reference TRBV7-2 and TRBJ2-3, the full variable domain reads GAGVSQSPSNKVTEKGKDVELRCDPISGHTALYWYRQSLGQGLEFLIYFQGNSAPDKSGLPSDRFSAERTGGSVSTLTIQRTQQEDSAVYLCASSHGLSSTDTQYFGPGTRLTVL.

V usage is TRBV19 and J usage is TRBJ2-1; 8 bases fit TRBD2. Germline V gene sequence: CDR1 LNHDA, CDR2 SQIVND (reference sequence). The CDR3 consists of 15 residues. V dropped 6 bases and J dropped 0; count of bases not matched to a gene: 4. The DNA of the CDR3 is TGTGCCAGTAGGGAGGGGACTAGCTCCTACAATGAGCAGTTCTTC. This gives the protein CASREGTSSYNEQFF.

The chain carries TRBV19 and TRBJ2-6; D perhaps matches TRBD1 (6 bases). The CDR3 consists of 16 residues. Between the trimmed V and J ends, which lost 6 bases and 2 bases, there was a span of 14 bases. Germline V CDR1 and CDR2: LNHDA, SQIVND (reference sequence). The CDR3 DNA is TGTGCCAGTAGAAACAGGGTAGAGGCTGGGGCCAACGTCCTGACTTTC. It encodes CASRNRVEAGANVLTF.

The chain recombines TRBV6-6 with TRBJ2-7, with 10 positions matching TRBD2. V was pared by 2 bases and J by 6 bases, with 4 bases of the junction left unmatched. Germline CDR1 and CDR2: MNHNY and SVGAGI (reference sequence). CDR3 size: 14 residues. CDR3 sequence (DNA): TGTGCCAGCAGTTACCTCCAGCGGGAGGGCGAGCAGTACTTC. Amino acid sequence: CASSYLQREGEQYF.

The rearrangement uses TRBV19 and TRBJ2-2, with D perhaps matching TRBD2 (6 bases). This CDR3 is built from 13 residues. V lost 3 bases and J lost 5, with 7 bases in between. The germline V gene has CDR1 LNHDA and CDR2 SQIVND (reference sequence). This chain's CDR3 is CASSIGGTGELFF. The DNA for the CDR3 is TGTGCCAGTAGTATCGGGGGAACCGGGGAGCTGTTTTTT.

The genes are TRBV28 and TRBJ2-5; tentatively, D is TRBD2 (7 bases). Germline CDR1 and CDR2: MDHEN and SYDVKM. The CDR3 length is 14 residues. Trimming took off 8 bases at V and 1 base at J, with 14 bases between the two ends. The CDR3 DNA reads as TGTGCCAGCTACGTAGGGGGGGTCCAAGAGACCCAGTACTTC. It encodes CASYVGGVQETQYF.

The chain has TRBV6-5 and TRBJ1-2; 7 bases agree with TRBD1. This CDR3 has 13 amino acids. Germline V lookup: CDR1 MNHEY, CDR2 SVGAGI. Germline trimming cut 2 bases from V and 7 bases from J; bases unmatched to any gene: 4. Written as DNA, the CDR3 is TGTGCCAGCAGTTACAGGGGGCGGGGTGGCTACACCTTC. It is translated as CASSYRGRGGYTF.

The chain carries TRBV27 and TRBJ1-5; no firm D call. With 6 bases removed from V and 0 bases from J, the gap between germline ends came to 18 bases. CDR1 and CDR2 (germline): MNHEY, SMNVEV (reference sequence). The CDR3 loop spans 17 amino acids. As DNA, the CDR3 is TGTGCCAGCAGGCTCCGTGGAGGGATAAATAGCAATCAGCCCCAGCATTTT. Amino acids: CASRLRGGINSNQPQHF.

The CDR3 region has the DNA TGTGCCACCAGCGCTGCCGGGACAGGGCACCAGCCCCAGCATTTT. Its translation: CATSAAGTGHQPQHF. The chain joins TRBV15 to TRBJ1-5; TRBD1 matches at 9 bases. The germline gives CDR1 LNHNV, CDR2 YYDKDF (reference sequence). V shed 5 bases and J 7 bases; nucleotides not matched to a gene: 9. The CDR3 consists of 15 residues.

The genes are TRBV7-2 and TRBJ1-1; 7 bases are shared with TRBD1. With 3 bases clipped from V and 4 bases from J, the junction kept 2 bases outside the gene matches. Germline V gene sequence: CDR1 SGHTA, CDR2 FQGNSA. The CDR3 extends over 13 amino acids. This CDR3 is CASSFDRVTEAFF. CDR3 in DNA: TGTGCCAGCAGCTTTGACAGGGTCACTGAAGCTTTCTTT.

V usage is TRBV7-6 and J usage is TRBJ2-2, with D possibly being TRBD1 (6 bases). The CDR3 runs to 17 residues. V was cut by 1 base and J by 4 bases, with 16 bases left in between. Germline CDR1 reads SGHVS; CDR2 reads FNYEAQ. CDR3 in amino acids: CASSLGSTGRGTGELFF. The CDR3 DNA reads TGTGCCAGCAGCTTAGGTTCGACAGGCCGAGGCACCGGGGAGCTGTTTTTT.

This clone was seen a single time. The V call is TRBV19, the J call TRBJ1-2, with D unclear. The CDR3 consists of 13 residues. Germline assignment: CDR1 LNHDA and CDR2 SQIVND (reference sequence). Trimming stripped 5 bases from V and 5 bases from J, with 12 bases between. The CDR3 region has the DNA TGTGCCAGTAGTGCCCACCAGGCATATGGCTACACCTTC. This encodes CASSAHQAYGYTF.

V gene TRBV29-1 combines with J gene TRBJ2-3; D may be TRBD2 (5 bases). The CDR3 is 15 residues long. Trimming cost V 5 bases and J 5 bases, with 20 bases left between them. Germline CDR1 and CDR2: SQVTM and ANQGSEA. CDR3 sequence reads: CSVPSDWGEGDTQYF. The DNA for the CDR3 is TGCAGCGTTCCCTCCGACTGGGGAGAAGGAGATACGCAGTATTTT.

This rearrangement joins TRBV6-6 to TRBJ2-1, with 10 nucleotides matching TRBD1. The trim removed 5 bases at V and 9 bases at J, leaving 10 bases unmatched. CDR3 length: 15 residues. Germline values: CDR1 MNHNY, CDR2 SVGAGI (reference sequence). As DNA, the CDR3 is TGTGCCAGCAGTAGGCCGGGACAGGGGTCTAGTGAGCAGTTCTTC. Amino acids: CASSRPGQGSSEQFF.

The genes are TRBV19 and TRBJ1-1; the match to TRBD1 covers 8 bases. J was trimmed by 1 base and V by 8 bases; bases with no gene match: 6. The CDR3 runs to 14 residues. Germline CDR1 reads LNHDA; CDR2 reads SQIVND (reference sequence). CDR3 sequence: CASSGDRGNTEAFF. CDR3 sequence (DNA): TGTGCCAGTTCCGGCGACAGGGGGAACACTGAAGCTTTCTTT. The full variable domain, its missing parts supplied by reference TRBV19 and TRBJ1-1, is DGGITQSPKYLFRKEGQNVTLSCEQNLNHDAMYWYRQDPGQGLRLIYYSQIVNDFQKGDIAEGYSVSREKKESFPLTVTSAQKNPTAFYLCASSGDRGNTEAFFGQGTRLTVV.

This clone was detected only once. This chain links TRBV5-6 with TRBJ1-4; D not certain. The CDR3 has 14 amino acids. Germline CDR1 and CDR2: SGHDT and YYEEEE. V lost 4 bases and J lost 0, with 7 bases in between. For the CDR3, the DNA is TGTGCCAGCAGCCTATACGCAACTAATGAAAAACTGTTTTTT. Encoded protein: CASSLYATNEKLFF.

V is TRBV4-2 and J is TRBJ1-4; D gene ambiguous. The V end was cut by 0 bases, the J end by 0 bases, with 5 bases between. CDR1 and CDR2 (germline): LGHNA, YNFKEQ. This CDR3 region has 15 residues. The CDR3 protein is CASSQEFTTNEKLFF. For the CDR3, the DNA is TGTGCCAGCAGCCAAGAGTTTACAACTAATGAAAAACTGTTTTTT.

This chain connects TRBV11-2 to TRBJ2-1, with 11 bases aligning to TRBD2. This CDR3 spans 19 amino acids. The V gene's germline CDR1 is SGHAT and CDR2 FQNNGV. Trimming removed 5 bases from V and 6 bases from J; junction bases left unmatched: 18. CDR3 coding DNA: TGTGCCAGCAGCCCCCGGTGGGGTACTAGCGGGAGTACTCTCAATGAGCAGTTCTTC. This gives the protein CASSPRWGTSGSTLNEQFF.

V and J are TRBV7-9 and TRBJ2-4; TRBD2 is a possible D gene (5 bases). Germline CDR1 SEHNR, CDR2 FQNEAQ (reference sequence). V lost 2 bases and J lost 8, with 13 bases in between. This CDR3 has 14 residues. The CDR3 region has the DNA TGTGCCAGCAGCTTAATGCCGAGGGTAGACATTCAGTACTTC. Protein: CASSLMPRVDIQYF.

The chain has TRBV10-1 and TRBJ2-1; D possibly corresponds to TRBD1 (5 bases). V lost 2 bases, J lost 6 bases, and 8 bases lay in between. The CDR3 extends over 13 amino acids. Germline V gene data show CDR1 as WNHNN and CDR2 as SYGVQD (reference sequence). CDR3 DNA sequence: TGCGCCAGCAGTGAGAGGGGTTCCAATGAGCAGTTCTTC. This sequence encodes CASSERGSNEQFF.

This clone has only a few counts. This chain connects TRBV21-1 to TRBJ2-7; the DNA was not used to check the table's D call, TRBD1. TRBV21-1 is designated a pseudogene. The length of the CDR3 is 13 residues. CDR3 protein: CASSKYDRAEQYF. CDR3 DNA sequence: TGTGCCAGCAGCAAATACGACAGGGCCGAGCAGTACTTC.

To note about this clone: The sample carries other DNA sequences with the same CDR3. CDR3 protein: CASSIVGDNQPQHF. CDR3 sequence (DNA): TGTGCCAGTAGTATCGTCGGGGACAATCAGCCCCAGCATTTT. V gene TRBV19 combines with J gene TRBJ1-5; no firm D call. The CDR3 has 14 residues. Looked up from germline, CDR1 is LNHDA and CDR2 is SQIVND (reference sequence). V was clipped by 3 bases and J by 3 bases, with 9 bases between them.

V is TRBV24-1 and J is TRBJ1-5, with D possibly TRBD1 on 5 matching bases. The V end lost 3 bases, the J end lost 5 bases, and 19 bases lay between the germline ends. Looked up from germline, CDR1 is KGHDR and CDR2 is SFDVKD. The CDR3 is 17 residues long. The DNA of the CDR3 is TGTGCCACCAGTGATCTCCAAAGGGGCAGGAGATATCAGCCCCAGCATTTT. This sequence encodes CATSDLQRGRRYQPQHF.

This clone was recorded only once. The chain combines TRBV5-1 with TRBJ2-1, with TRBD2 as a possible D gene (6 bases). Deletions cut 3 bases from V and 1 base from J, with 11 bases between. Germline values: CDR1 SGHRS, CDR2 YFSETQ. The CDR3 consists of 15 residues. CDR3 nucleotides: TGCGCCAGCAGCTGGTGGGGGGAATCCTACAATGAGCAGTTCTTC. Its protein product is CASSWWGESYNEQFF.